The entry that follows covers one TCR beta chain sequence. Antigen specificity is unknown. This table comes from immunoSEQ multiplex PCR, and its TCRdb copy is limited to in-frame clones, with some not included. The table shows about 65,000 clones, with about 85% occurring only once. CDR3 size: 16 residues. Trimming took off 3 bases at V and 0 bases at J, with 12 bases between the two ends. Germline lookup yields CDR1 SEHNR and CDR2 FQNEAQ (reference sequence). The sample's time point: week 23, last vaccination. Every vaccine dose comprised 300 ug of mutant IDH1 20-mer peptide plus topical imiquimod. Each tumor in the donors was a new WHO grade 3 or 4 astrocytoma, IDH1-mutant and ATRX-lost. This sample stems from a study of a mutant IDH1 vaccine in newly diagnosed glioma. Points from the study as a whole: Overall, more than 85% of patients had vaccine-induced immune responses.

The sequence was collected from a man younger than 45 with glioma. The J gene is TRBJ1-5, the V gene TRBV7-9; D unresolved. Sequencing was performed on PBMCs, taken from a glioma patient whose treatment included an IDH1 peptide vaccine. Here the CDR3 reads CASSFGGSYSNQPQHF. CDR3 sequence (DNA): TGTGCCAGCAGCTTCGGCGGGAGTTATAGCAATCAGCCCCAGCATTTT.